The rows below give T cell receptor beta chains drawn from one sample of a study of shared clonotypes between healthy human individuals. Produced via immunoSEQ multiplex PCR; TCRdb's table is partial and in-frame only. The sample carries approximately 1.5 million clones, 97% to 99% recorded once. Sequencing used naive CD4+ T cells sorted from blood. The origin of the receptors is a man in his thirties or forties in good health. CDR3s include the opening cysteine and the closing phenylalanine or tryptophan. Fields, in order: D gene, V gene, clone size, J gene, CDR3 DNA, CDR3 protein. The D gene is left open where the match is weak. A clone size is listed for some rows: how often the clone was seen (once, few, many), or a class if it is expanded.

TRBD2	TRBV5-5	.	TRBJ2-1	TGTGCCAGCACGTCGGGGGGACTACTCTACAATGAGCAGTTCTTC	CASTSGGLLYNEQFF
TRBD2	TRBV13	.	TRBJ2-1	TGTGCCAGCAGCTTAGGACCTAGCGGAAGCATATACAATGAGCAGTTCTTC	CASSLGPSGSIYNEQFF
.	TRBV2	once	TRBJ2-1	TGTGCCTCTCAAAGCTCCTACAATGAGCAGTTCTTC	CASQSSYNEQFF
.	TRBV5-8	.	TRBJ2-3	TGTGCCAGCAGCTTGGGACTTCCAGATACGCAGTATTTT	CASSLGLPDTQYF
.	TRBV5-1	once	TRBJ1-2	TGCGCCAGCAGCTTGAACAGTAACTATGGCTACACCTTC	CASSLNSNYGYTF
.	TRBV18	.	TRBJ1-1	TGTGCCAGCTCACCCATCCGAGGGGGAGATTATCATGAAGCTTTCTTT	CASSPIRGGDYHEAFF
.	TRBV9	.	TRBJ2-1	TGTGCCAGCAGCGTAGCAGGGGTGGAGGTTGGTGAGCAGTTCTTC	CASSVAGVEVGEQFF
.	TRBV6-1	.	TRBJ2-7	TGTGCCAGCAGGGGCAGCGGAAGATACTCCTACGAGCAGTACTTC	CASRGSGRYSYEQYF
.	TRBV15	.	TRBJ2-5	TGTGCCACCAGCAGATCCGGAGCCCAAGAGACCCAGTACTTC	CATSRSGAQETQYF
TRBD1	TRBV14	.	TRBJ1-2	TGTGCCAGCAGCCAAGATCGGAGGGGGCGGGGGGCCTACACCTTC	CASSQDRRGRGAYTF
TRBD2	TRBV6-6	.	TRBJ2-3	TGTGCCAGCAGTTCAGGGACTAGCCGTTCCACGCAGTATTTT	CASSSGTSRSTQYF
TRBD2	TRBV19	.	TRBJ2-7	TGTGCCAGTAGTGTTGCCAAGCCTAGCGGGAGCCCCCACGAGCAGTACTTC	CASSVAKPSGSPHEQYF
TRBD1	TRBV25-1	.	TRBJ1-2	TGTGCCAGCAGGCTCGGGACAGCGAGGGATGGCTACACCTTC	CASRLGTARDGYTF
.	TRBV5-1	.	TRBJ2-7	TGCGCCAGCAGTACGGTACAGGGTGGATACGAGCAGTACTTC	CASSTVQGGYEQYF
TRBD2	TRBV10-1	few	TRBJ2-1	TGCGCCAGCAGTCTAGCGGGAGTACGGGAGCAGTTCTTC	CASSLAGVREQFF
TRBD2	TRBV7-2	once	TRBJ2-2	TGTGCCAGCAGCTTAGGCACTAGCGGAACGAACACCGGGGAGCTGTTTTTT	CASSLGTSGTNTGELFF
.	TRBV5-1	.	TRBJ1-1	TGCGCCACCGCATCGGGGGGCGCGAACACTGAAGCTTTCTTT	CATASGGANTEAFF
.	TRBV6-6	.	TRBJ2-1	TGTGCCAGCAGTCGGACTGACAATGAGCAGTTCTTC	CASSRTDNEQFF
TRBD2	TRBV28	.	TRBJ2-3	TGTGCCAGCAGCCCCAGACCGGGACTAGCGGGAGTTTCGTATACGCAGTATTTT	CASSPRPGLAGVSYTQYF
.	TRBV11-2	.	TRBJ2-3	TGTGCCAGCAGCTTAGATCCGGGGGCCGGCACAGATACGCAGTATTTT	CASSLDPGAGTDTQYF
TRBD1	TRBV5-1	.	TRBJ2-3	TGCGCCAGCAGCTTGGGACAGGGAATAGATACGCAGTATTTT	CASSLGQGIDTQYF
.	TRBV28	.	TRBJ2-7	TGTGCCAGCAGTTTATCAGGGTGGTCCTACGAGCAGTACTTC	CASSLSGWSYEQYF
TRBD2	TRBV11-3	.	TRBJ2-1	TGTGCCAGCAGCTCCGGGACTAGCGTCACTGAGCAGTTCTTC	CASSSGTSVTEQFF
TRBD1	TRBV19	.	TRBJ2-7	TGTGCCAGTAGTGCTCCCCCGGGACAGGGAAGCTCCTACGAGCAGTACTTC	CASSAPPGQGSSYEQYF
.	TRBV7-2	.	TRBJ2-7	TGTGCCAGCAGCTTACAAGCTAGCGTGGTGCAGTACTTC	CASSLQASVVQYF